These 30 T cell receptor beta chains share one sample of origin, sequenced in a study of beta chain features in type 1 diabetes. Sequencing targeted expressed TCRB transcripts, as all isolated RNA had been reverse transcribed. Assay: immunoSEQ multiplex PCR; the TCRdb copy retains only in-frame clones and omits some. The sample lists under 300,000 clones; 25% to 30% were seen once. Sequencing used central memory CD4+ T cells from blood. These receptors were taken from a man younger than 40 in good health.

The chain employs TRBV29-1 and TRBJ2-3; 16 bases fit TRBD2. This CDR3 is built from 16 residues. V lost 7 bases to trimming and J lost 4 bases; unmatched junction nucleotides: 8. Germline CDR1 and CDR2: SQVTM and ANQGSEA. Here the CDR3 DNA reads TGCAGCGCCGAGGGACTAGCGGGAGGGGGCCCAGATACGCAGTATTTT. This codes for CSAEGLAGGGPDTQYF.

The CDR3, as DNA: TGTGCCAGCAGCTTTTCGCGTATCGCCGCGTATCAAGGGGAGCAGTTCTTC. Its translation: CASSFSRIAAYQGEQFF. The chain links TRBV7-2 to TRBJ2-1; D call uncertain. The CDR3 is 17 residues long. The germline CDR1 and CDR2 sequences are SGHTA and FQGNSA. Trimming pared 3 bases from V and 10 bases from J, leaving 25 bases between.

The rearrangement joins TRBV11-2 to TRBJ2-7; weak D call: TRBD2 (6 bases). CDR1 is SGHAT and CDR2 is FQNNGV in the germline V gene. V was trimmed by 2 bases and J by 5 bases, leaving 13 bases between them. This CDR3 contains 14 residues. This CDR3 reads CASSLSGVGHEQYF. CDR3 bases: TGTGCCAGCAGCTTATCGGGAGTGGGGCACGAGCAGTACTTC.

This clone was seen only a few times. The chain links TRBV5-1 to TRBJ1-4; 8 nucleotides align to TRBD1. Germline trimming cut 4 bases from V and 7 bases from J; bases unmatched to any gene: 6. The CDR3 loop spans 14 amino acids. Germline V gives CDR1 SGHRS, CDR2 YFSETQ. The CDR3 loop is CASSQGQGGEKLFF. The CDR3 DNA is TGCGCCAGCAGCCAAGGACAGGGAGGTGAAAAACTGTTTTTT.

The genes are TRBV29-1 and TRBJ2-3; 10 positions agree with TRBD2. Germline lookup yields CDR1 SQVTM and CDR2 ANQGSEA. After removal of 5 bases from V and 3 bases from J, the junction contained 8 bases not matched to a gene. This CDR3 has 15 residues. CDR3 sequence: CSVSSGTSATDTQYF. CDR3 DNA: TGCAGCGTTTCATCCGGGACTAGCGCAACAGATACGCAGTATTTT.

This clone was found a few times. This rearrangement joins TRBV7-9 to TRBJ2-1; 12 bases are shared with TRBD2. The CDR3 extends over 19 amino acids. V lost 3 bases to trimming and J lost 0 bases; unmatched junction nucleotides: 9. Per the germline V gene, CDR1 is SEHNR and CDR2 is FQNEAQ (reference sequence). The CDR3 nucleotides read TGTGCCAGCAGCTTCCGGCTAGCGGGGGGGCCCCTCTCCTACAATGAGCAGTTCTTC. It codes for CASSFRLAGGPLSYNEQFF.

The genes are TRBV15 and TRBJ2-5; maybe TRBD2 (6 bases). The CDR3 sequence is 15 residues long. Germline CDR1 and CDR2: LNHNV and YYDKDF (reference sequence). V was shortened by 4 bases and J by 4 bases, with 16 bases between the two germline ends. CDR3 residues: CATSNERVGGETQYF. CDR3 sequence (DNA): TGTGCCACCAGCAATGAGCGGGTGGGGGGAGAGACCCAGTACTTC.

The V and J genes are TRBV15 and TRBJ1-3, with D unclear. Germline V gene lookup returns CDR1 LNHNV and CDR2 YYDKDF (reference sequence). This CDR3 comprises 13 residues. Trimming left V 8 bases short and J 3 bases short, with 11 bases between. The CDR3 DNA is TGTGCCACCGGCGTATTGAATGGAAACACCATATATTTT. Translating gives CATGVLNGNTIYF.

The V and J genes are TRBV5-6 and TRBJ2-3; a weak D match, TRBD1 (6 bases). The CDR3 has 15 amino acids. From germline, CDR1 is SGHDT and CDR2 YYEEEE. The V end was cut by 4 bases, the J end by 2 bases, with 14 bases between. For the CDR3, the DNA is TGTGCCAGCAGCCCGTCGAGGGGGAACACAGATACGCAGTATTTT. Its protein product is CASSPSRGNTDTQYF.

The rearrangement links TRBV7-9 to TRBJ2-3, with D hard to call. The CDR3 covers 16 residues. Trimming pared 4 bases from V and 0 bases from J, leaving 14 bases between. Per germline, CDR1 SEHNR and CDR2 FQNEAQ (reference sequence). The CDR3 DNA is TGTGCCAGCAGCTCAAAGTTACGAACTAGCACAGATACGCAGTATTTT. Translating gives CASSSKLRTSTDTQYF.

This rearrangement joins TRBV7-8 to TRBJ2-5, with a tentative D call TRBD2 (6 bases). Trimming took 5 bases from V and 0 from J, leaving 19 bases between them. Per germline, CDR1 SGHVS and CDR2 FQNEAQ. This CDR3 is 17 amino acids long. The CDR3 sequence: CASSRTQLALYQETQYF. The CDR3 coding sequence is TGTGCCAGCAGCCGAACCCAACTAGCCTTGTACCAAGAGACCCAGTACTTC.

The gene calls are TRBV7-2 and TRBJ2-5, with TRBD2 matching over 10 bases. V was clipped by 2 bases and J by 4 bases; unmatched bases: 7. Per the germline V gene, CDR1 is SGHTA and CDR2 is FQGNSA. The CDR3 sequence is 16 residues long. CDR3 sequence reads: CASSLLSSGGRETQYF. CDR3 DNA: TGTGCCAGCAGCTTACTATCTAGCGGGGGCCGAGAGACCCAGTACTTC.

The chain joins TRBV11-2 to TRBJ2-4; D remains ambiguous. The CDR3 has 15 residues. V lost 5 bases and J lost 2, with 13 bases in between. Germline lookup yields CDR1 SGHAT and CDR2 FQNNGV. As DNA, the CDR3 is TGTGCCAGCAGCCCCCGAGGCCTTACCAAAAACATTCAGTACTTC. Translated, it gives CASSPRGLTKNIQYF.

This clone has a handful of counts. V usage is TRBV5-1 and J usage is TRBJ2-1; 10 bases are a match to TRBD2. This CDR3 is 16 amino acids long. Germline V gene lookup returns CDR1 SGHRS and CDR2 YFSETQ. Trimming at V came to 0 bases and at J to 5 bases, leaving 5 bases not matched to a gene. The CDR3 reads CASSLVASGSNNEQFF. CDR3 DNA: TGCGCCAGCAGCTTGGTGGCTAGCGGGAGCAACAATGAGCAGTTCTTC.

This chain joins TRBV28 and TRBJ1-5; D is possibly TRBD1 (5 bases). Deletions cut 4 bases from V and 3 bases from J, with 25 bases between. The CDR3 sequence is 19 residues long. The germline V gene has CDR1 MDHEN and CDR2 SYDVKM. CDR3 sequence (DNA): TGTGCCAGCAGTTCCCCCCCGTGGGGAAGGGGAAACGACAATCAGCCCCAGCATTTT. This translates into CASSSPPWGRGNDNQPQHF.

The sample holds a few counts of this clone. Other DNA sequences from this sample encode an identical CDR3 as well. This chain uses TRBV18 with TRBJ2-6, with D hard to call. CDR1 is KGHSH, CDR2 LQKENI, per germline. This CDR3 has 14 amino acids. V was shortened by 3 bases and J by 4 bases, with 7 bases between the two germline ends. The CDR3 sequence is CASSPGPGANVLTF. The DNA for the CDR3 is TGTGCCAGCTCACCCGGGCCCGGGGCCAACGTCCTGACTTTC.

The chain uses TRBV13 and TRBJ2-6; tentatively, D is TRBD2 (6 bases). The germline V gene encodes CDR1 PRHDT and CDR2 FYEKMQ (reference sequence). The CDR3 length is 15 residues. Between the trimmed V and J ends, which lost 8 bases and 1 base, there was a span of 12 bases. In nucleotides, the CDR3 is TGTGCCAGCCACGAGAGCGGGTCTGGGGCCAACGTCCTGACTTTC. Protein product: CASHESGSGANVLTF.

This clone has more than one count but fewer than ten. This chain uses TRBV29-1 with TRBJ2-1; no definite D call. Germline values: CDR1 SQVTM, CDR2 ANQGSEA. This CDR3 has 12 amino acids. Trimming stripped 4 bases from V and 6 bases from J, with 10 bases between. CDR3 region: CSVGRSGNEQFF. The CDR3 DNA is TGCAGCGTTGGCCGGTCGGGCAATGAGCAGTTCTTC.

The genes are TRBV30 and TRBJ2-7; 8 bases fit TRBD1. The length of the CDR3 is 14 residues. Per the germline V gene, CDR1 is GTSNPN and CDR2 is SVGIG (reference sequence). Trimming removed 2 bases from V and 7 bases from J; junction bases left unmatched: 10. CDR3 sequence reads: CAWSPRTGSGEQYF. As DNA, the CDR3 is TGTGCCTGGAGTCCACGGACAGGGTCGGGGGAGCAGTACTTC.

This chain joins TRBV30 and TRBJ2-1; 8 nucleotides align to TRBD2. Losses at the gene ends were 6 bases for V and 4 bases for J; bases not matched to a gene: 5. Germline CDR1 is GTSNPN and CDR2 is SVGIG (reference sequence). The CDR3 covers 13 residues. DNA for the CDR3: TGTGCCTGTACTAGCGGCTCTTACAATGAGCAGTTCTTC. Protein product: CACTSGSYNEQFF.

This clone was counted a few times. The chain uses TRBV7-9 and TRBJ1-2; no definite D call. V was cut by 1 base and J by 2 bases, with 5 bases left in between. Germline V CDR1 and CDR2: SEHNR, FQNEAQ (reference sequence). The CDR3 totals 13 residues. The CDR3 reads CASSLGWNYGYTF. The CDR3 DNA reads TGTGCCAGCAGCTTAGGCTGGAACTATGGCTACACCTTC. Full variable domain (outside the CDR3, taken from reference TRBV7-9 and TRBJ1-2): DTGVSQNPRHKITKRGQNVTFRCDPISEHNRLYWYRQTLGQGPEFLTYFQNEAQLEKSRLLSDRFSAERPKGSFSTLEIQRTEQGDSAMYLCASSLGWNYGYTFGSGTRLTVV.

The rearrangement uses TRBV30 and TRBJ2-1; the match to TRBD2 covers 7 bases. CDR1 and CDR2 from the germline V gene are GTSNPN and SVGIG (reference sequence). The CDR3 is 13 amino acids. V trimming: 3 bases; J trimming: 9 bases; junction bases outside the gene matches: 8. The CDR3 reads CAWRRGGVREQFF. The CDR3 DNA reads TGTGCCTGGAGGCGGGGAGGGGTGCGTGAGCAGTTCTTC.

This clone was found a few times. Since a far larger clone is one base different, this is likely a read error. J is TRBJ2-7 and V is TRBV29-1, with TRBD1 matching 8 bases. The trim removed 8 bases at V and 5 bases at J, leaving 8 bases unmatched. This CDR3 is 12 amino acids long. The germline V gene has CDR1 SQVTM and CDR2 ANQGSEA. This chain's CDR3 is CSWQGASDEQYF. The CDR3 nucleotides are TGCAGCTGGCAGGGGGCTTCCGACGAGCAGTACTTC.

A word on this clone: The sample contains more than one DNA sequence encoding this CDR3. The chain links TRBV30 to TRBJ2-1; no firm D call. The germline CDR1 and CDR2 sequences are GTSNPN and SVGIG (reference sequence). The CDR3 is made up of 11 amino acids. Between the trimmed V and J ends, which lost 4 bases and 6 bases, there was a span of 7 bases. DNA for the CDR3: TGTGCCTGGACCTCTAGCAATGAGCAGTTCTTC. This gives the protein CAWTSSNEQFF.

The rearrangement links TRBV4-1 to TRBJ2-1; 8 bases line up with TRBD2. The trim removed 4 bases at V and 6 bases at J, leaving 11 bases unmatched. The CDR3 consists of 16 residues. CDR1 is MGHRA and CDR2 is YSYEKL in the germline V gene. DNA for the CDR3: TGCGCCAGCAGCCCCCTCGGGCGGGGGGCCCCCAATGAGCAGTTCTTC. This gives the protein CASSPLGRGAPNEQFF.

CDR3 in amino acids: CASSIGWAQETQYF. The CDR3 DNA sequence: TGTGCCAGTAGTATAGGGTGGGCACAAGAGACCCAGTACTTC. The chain uses TRBV19 and TRBJ2-5, with no clear D. CDR3 length: 14 amino acids. V dropped 1 base and J dropped 2 bases, with 8 bases sitting between them. The germline CDR1 and CDR2 sequences are LNHDA and SQIVND (reference sequence).

This clone was found a few times. The chain recombines TRBV7-9 with TRBJ2-7; 8 bases agree with TRBD2. This CDR3 has 14 amino acids. Germline lookup yields CDR1 SEHNR and CDR2 FQNEAQ (reference sequence). J gave up 0 bases and V 5 bases, and 3 bases lay outside the gene matches. In DNA form, the CDR3 reads TGTGCCAGCAGCCCCGGGACTAGCTCCTACGAGCAGTACTTC. Translating it yields CASSPGTSSYEQYF.

The chain recombines TRBV4-2 with TRBJ1-2, with D unclear. Germline CDR1 reads LGHNA; CDR2 reads YNFKEQ. The CDR3 length is 13 residues. The V and J ends lost 0 bases and 8 bases respectively, with 10 bases between them. DNA of the CDR3: TGTGCCAGCAGCCAAGAGCCCCTGAAAGGCTACACCTTC. Protein product: CASSQEPLKGYTF.

V usage is TRBV29-1 and J usage is TRBJ1-6; no clear D gene. The germline V gene has CDR1 SQVTM and CDR2 ANQGSEA. The CDR3 loop spans 11 amino acids. V lost 7 bases and J 9 bases, leaving 10 bases between the germline ends. The CDR3 loop is CSATFGSPLHF. CDR3 DNA sequence: TGCAGCGCCACGTTCGGTTCACCCCTCCACTTT.

This chain connects TRBV25-1 to TRBJ1-6, with D perhaps matching TRBD1 (5 bases). Trimming left V 8 bases short and J 4 bases short, with 15 bases between. Germline CDR1 MGHDK, CDR2 SYGVNS. The CDR3 sequence is 15 residues long. DNA of the CDR3: TGTGCCAGCCAAAGCCGGGGGAATTATAATTCACCCCTCCACTTT. This translates into CASQSRGNYNSPLHF.